This T cell receptor beta chain was sequenced for a study of blood T cell repertoires in COVID-19. Overall study: Sites in the United States, Italy and Spain provided acute and convalescent COVID-19 samples.

Study processing details: By means of reference gene primer amplification, nucleated cell counts were estimated. TCRdb's table, derived via immunoSEQ multiplex PCR, lists solely in-frame clones and lacks some. V and J calls and clone size are those listed in that table; D and trimming were worked out from the DNA. The repertoire consists of approximately 250,000 clones, with nearly 95% occurring once and the leading ten covering roughly 0.8%. This CDR3 comprises 13 residues. The V end was cut by 4 bases, the J end by 1 base, with 7 bases between. Germline values: CDR1 SGHTA, CDR2 FQGNSA. One Seattle source followed patients from active infection through their disease course.

The chain employs TRBV7-2 and TRBJ1-2; possible D gene TRBD1, 6 bases. Sequencing was carried out using peripheral blood. The TCR sequence derives from a man between 25 and 39 years old with COVID-19, enrolled during active disease. The CDR3: CASSSRGNYGYTF. CDR3 sequence (DNA): TGTGCCAGCAGCTCCAGGGGTAACTATGGCTACACCTTC.